These T cell receptor beta chains were read from a single sample in a study of CD8+CD57+ T cells in acquired aplastic anemia. TCRdb passed the reads through MiXCR, listing each CDR3 protein once. The table shows 200,000 to 300,000 distinct CDR3 sequences, with roughly 82% occurring only once. Sequencing was done on a sample of sorted CD4+, CD8+, or CD8+CD57+ T cells (not recorded which) from PBMCs. All receptors come from a human donor with aplastic anemia. The CDR3 runs from the conserved cysteine through the conserved F or W. The D gene is left open where the match is weak. For some rows the clone size is stated as once, few or many, or as a class when expanded; others skip it.

CASSLDLAETTRYEQYF TGTGCCAGCAGCTTAGATCTTGCAGAGACGACTCGCTACGAGCAGTACTTC - - TRBJ2-7 TRBV11-3
CSVEDLSAALTDTQYF TGCAGCGTTGAAGATCTCTCAGCGGCCCTCACAGATACGCAGTATTTT - - TRBJ2-3 TRBV29-1
CASSLAGEPPMASF TGTGCCAGCAGCTTAGCGGGAGAGCCCCCTATGGCTTCATTT - - TRBJ2-3 TRBV7-8
CASSLRSDPQYFYF TGTGCCAGCAGCTTAAGGTCAGATCCGCAGTATTTTTATTTT - - TRBJ2-3 TRBV9
CAISAGTAIGNQPQHF TGTGCCATCAGTGCTGGCACAGCGATTGGCAATCAGCCCCAGCATTTT few - TRBJ1-5 TRBV10-3
CASRLRGPGEQYF TGTGCCAGCAGGCTCCGGGGCCCGGGGGAGCAGTACTTC - - TRBJ2-7 TRBV10-3
CASSLESCGRCDGQFF TGTGCCAGCAGCTTGGAAAGCTGCGGGCGGTGCGATGGGCAGTTCTTC - - TRBJ2-1 TRBV7-9
CASSERVINTEALF TGTGCCAGCAGTGAACGAGTGATCAACACTGAAGCTTTGTTT once - TRBJ1-1 TRBV24-1
CASSFHPDGTELSF TGTGCCAGCAGCTTTCATCCAGACGGGACAGAACTTTCCTTT - TRBD1 TRBJ1-1 TRBV7-2
CASSGTGLAFF TGTGCCAGCAGTGGGACAGGGTTGGCTTTCTTT - TRBD1 TRBJ1-1 TRBV25-1
CASSLDMAGHQPQHF TGTGCCAGCAGCTTAGATATGGCAGGGCATCAGCCCCAGCATTTT - - TRBJ1-5 TRBV11-3
CASSLQVSNQPQHF TGTGCCAGCAGCCTCCAGGTTAGCAATCAGCCCCAGCATTTT once - TRBJ1-5 TRBV7-2
CSAHRGQETQYF TGCAGCGCTCACAGGGGGCAGGAGACCCAGTACTTC few TRBD1 TRBJ2-5 TRBV29-1
CASSEGREQWEKPFF TGTGCCAGCAGCGAGGGCAGGGAACAATGGGAAAAACCTTTCTTT once - TRBJ1-1 TRBV9